Each of the 2 T cell receptor beta chains below was sequenced from the same sample in a study of lymphopenia after photon versus proton radiotherapy. Some clones are missing from TCRdb's copy, which holds only in-frame ones; the method was immunoSEQ multiplex PCR. Of 150,000 to 200,000 clones listed, approximately 91% were seen once; the top ten hold around 5.1%. Specimen: peripheral blood, collected from a patient treated with photon-based radiotherapy. The receptors stem from a man aged 45-65 years with gastric cancer.

This clone has only a few counts. This chain connects TRBV21-1 to TRBJ2-4; the table calls TRBD2, which could not be checked here. TRBV21-1 is a documented pseudogene. This CDR3 has 17 residues. The CDR3 loop reads CASSFYPREGRCNIQYF. The DNA for the CDR3 is TGTGCCAGCAGCTTTTATCCCCGGGAGGGCCGCTGTAACATTCAGTACTTC.

The chain is built from TRBV6-5 and TRBJ2-5, with D perhaps matching TRBD1 (5 bases). Germline V gives CDR1 MNHEY, CDR2 SVGAGI. This CDR3 is 11 amino acids long. The CDR3 here is CATQDQETQYF. Here the CDR3 DNA reads TGTGCTACACAGGACCAAGAGACCCAGTACTTC.